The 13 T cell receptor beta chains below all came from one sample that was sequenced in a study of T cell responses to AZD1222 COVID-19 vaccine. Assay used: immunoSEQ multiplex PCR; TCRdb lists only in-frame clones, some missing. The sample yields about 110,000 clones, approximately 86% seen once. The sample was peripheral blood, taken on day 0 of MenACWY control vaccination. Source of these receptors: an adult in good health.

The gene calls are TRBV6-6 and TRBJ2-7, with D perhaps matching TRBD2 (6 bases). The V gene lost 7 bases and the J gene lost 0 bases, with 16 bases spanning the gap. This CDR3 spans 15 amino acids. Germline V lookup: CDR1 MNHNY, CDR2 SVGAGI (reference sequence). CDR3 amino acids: CASTLRAGTSYEQYF. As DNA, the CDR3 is TGTGCCAGCACCTTGAGGGCGGGGACCTCCTACGAGCAGTACTTC.

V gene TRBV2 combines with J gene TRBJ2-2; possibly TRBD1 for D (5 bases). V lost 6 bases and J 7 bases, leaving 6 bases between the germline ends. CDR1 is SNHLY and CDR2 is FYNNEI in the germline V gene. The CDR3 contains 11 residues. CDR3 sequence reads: CASRGDGELFF. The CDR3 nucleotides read TGTGCCAGCAGAGGGGACGGGGAGCTGTTTTTT.

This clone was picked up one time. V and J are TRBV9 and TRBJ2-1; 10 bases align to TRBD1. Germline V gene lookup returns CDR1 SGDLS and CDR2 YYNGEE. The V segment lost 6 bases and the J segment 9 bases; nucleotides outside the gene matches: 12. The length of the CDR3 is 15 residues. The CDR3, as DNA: TGTGCCAGCACCAGGGATCCGACAGGGGGCAGTGAGCAGTTCTTC. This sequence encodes CASTRDPTGGSEQFF.

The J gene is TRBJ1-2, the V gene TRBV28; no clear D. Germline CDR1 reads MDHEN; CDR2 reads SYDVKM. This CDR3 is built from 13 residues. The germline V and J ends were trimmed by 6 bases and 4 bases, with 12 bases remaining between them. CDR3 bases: TGTGCCAGCAGCGCCTCAGAGTTCTATGGCTACACCTTC. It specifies CASSASEFYGYTF.

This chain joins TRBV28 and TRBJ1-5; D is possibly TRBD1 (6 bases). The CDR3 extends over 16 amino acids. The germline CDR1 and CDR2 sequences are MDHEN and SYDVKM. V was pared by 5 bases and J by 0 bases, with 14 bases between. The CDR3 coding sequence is TGTGCCAGCAGTCACTGGGGGCTAGATAGCAATCAGCCCCAGCATTTT. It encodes CASSHWGLDSNQPQHF. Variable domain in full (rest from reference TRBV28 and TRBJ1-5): DVKVTQSSRYLVKRTGEKVFLECVQDMDHENMFWYRQDPGLGLRLIYFSYDVKMKEKGDIPEGYSVSREKKERFSLILESASTNQTSMYLCASSHWGLDSNQPQHFGDGTRLSIL.

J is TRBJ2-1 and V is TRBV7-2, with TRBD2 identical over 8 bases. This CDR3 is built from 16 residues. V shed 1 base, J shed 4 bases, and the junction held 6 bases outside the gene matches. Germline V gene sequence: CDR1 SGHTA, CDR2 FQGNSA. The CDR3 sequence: CASSLGGLVRYNEQFF. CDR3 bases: TGTGCCAGCAGCTTAGGGGGACTAGTTAGGTACAATGAGCAGTTCTTC.

The CDR3 sequence is CASSDRPVSNYGYTF. The CDR3 DNA is TGTGCCAGCAGTGATAGACCGGTTAGTAACTATGGCTACACCTTC. The chain recombines TRBV2 with TRBJ1-2; no reliable D call. The CDR3 is 15 residues long. Trimming left V 3 bases short and J 1 base short, with 12 bases between. Per the germline V gene, CDR1 is SNHLY and CDR2 is FYNNEI.

CDR3 coding DNA: TGTGCCAGCAGCTCCGGGGGGTCCCTCCACTTT. Translation gives CASSSGGSLHF. This chain connects TRBV5-6 to TRBJ1-6; perhaps TRBD1 as D (5 bases). The CDR3 is 11 amino acids. With 3 bases removed from V and 14 bases from J, the gap between germline ends came to 9 bases. CDR1 SGHDT and CDR2 YYEEEE come from the germline V gene.

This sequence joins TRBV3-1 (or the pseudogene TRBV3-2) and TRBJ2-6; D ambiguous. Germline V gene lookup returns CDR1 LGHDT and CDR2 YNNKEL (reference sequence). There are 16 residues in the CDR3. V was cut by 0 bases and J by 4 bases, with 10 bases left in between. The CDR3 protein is CASSQDLGTGANVLTF. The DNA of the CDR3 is TGTGCCAGCAGCCAAGACTTGGGAACAGGGGCCAACGTCCTGACTTTC.

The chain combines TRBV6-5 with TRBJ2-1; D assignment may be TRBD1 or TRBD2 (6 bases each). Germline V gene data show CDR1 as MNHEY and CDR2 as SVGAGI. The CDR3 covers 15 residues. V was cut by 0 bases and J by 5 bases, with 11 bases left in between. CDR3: CASSYSGGTNNEQFF. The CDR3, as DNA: TGTGCCAGCAGTTACTCCGGGGGCACAAACAATGAGCAGTTCTTC.

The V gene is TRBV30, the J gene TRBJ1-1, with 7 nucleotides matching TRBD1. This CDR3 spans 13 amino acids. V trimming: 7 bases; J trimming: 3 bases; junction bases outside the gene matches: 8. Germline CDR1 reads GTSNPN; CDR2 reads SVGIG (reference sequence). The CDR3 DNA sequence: TGTGCCTTCAGGACAGGAGGGGACACTGAAGCTTTCTTT. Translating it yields CAFRTGGDTEAFF.

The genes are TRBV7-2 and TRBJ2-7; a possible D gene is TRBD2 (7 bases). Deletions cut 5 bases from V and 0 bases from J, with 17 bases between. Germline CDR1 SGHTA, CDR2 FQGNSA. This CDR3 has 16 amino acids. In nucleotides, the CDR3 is TGTGCCAGCAGCCAACGGGGGGCGGGGAGCTCCTACGAGCAGTACTTC. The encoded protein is CASSQRGAGSSYEQYF.

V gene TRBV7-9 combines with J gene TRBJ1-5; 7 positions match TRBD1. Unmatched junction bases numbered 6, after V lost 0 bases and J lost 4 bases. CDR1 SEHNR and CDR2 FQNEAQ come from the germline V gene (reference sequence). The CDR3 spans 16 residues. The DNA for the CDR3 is TGTGCCAGCAGCTTAGCGGGGCAGGGGGTGAATCAGCCCCAGCATTTT. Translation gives CASSLAGQGVNQPQHF.